Listed below are T cell receptor beta chains from one sample, sequenced in a study of T cell changes during pregnancy in multiple sclerosis. Assay: immunoSEQ multiplex PCR; the TCRdb copy retains only in-frame clones and omits some. This sample has 55,000 or so clones, with about nine tenths found just once. This material consisted of CD4+ T cells from peripheral blood mononuclear cells, taken after pregnancy. All receptors derive from a female donor with multiple sclerosis, enrolled in a pregnancy study. Both conserved end residues are part of each CDR3. A D gene is named only where the DNA matches it firmly. Some rows have no size entry. The others give once, few or many, or a class for an expanded clone.

TRBD1 TRBJ1-2 16 TRBV19 NA TGTGCCAGTAGTCTGGGCCCGGGACAGGCGCTTCATGGCTACACCTTC CASSLGPGQALHGYTF
TRBD2 TRBJ2-7 13 TRBV19 NA TGTGCCAGTAGTGCGGGGGGGAACTACGAGCAGTACTTC CASSAGGNYEQYF
NA TRBJ1-1 12 TRBV7-9 NA TGTGCCAGCAGCTTTGAGGACACTGAAGCTTTCTTT CASSFEDTEAFF
TRBD2 TRBJ2-1 18 TRBV5-4 NA TGTGCCAGCCTGGCCGGGACTAGCGGGGGCAACCGGGGGAATGAGCAGTTCTTC CASLAGTSGGNRGNEQFF
TRBD2 TRBJ2-1 20 TRBV4-2 NA TGTGCCAGCAGCCAAGAAATACCAAGCGGGGGTCTGCGAACCTACAATGAGCAGTTCTTC CASSQEIPSGGLRTYNEQFF
NA TRBJ1-1 15 TRBV6-6 NA TGTGCCAGCAGTTCCCGACAGATTATGAACACTGAAGCTTTCTTT CASSSRQIMNTEAFF
NA TRBJ2-7 12 TRBV7-8 NA TGTGCCAGCAGCTTTGGGCTCGGCGAGCAGTACTTC CASSFGLGEQYF
NA TRBJ1-1 13 TRBV7-9 NA TGTGCCAGCAGCTTGGACACAAACACTGAAGCTTTCTTT CASSLDTNTEAFF
TRBD1 TRBJ2-3 15 TRBV7-3 NA TGTGCCAGCAGCTCTACAGGGGTGGGCACAGATACGCAGTATTTT CASSSTGVGTDTQYF
TRBD1 TRBJ1-5 14 TRBV9 NA TGTGCCAGCAGCGCTACAGGGGGCAATCAGCCCCAGCATTTT CASSATGGNQPQHF
NA TRBJ1-1 14 TRBV9 NA TGTGCCAGCAGCGCATTGAGGGGGGAGGGTGAAGCTTTCTTT CASSALRGEGEAFF
TRBD1 TRBJ2-7 15 TRBV5-4 once TGTGCCAGCAGCTTGTTTGGGACAGGGGTTCACGAGCAGTACTTC CASSLFGTGVHEQYF
NA TRBJ1-1 15 TRBV25-1 NA TGTGCCAGCATAGCGGGACCACAGGGAAAATTTGAAGCTTTCTTT CASIAGPQGKFEAFF
TRBD2 TRBJ2-2 16 TRBV7-6 once TGTGCCAGCAGCTCCCCAAGCGGGGTGAACACCGGGGAGCTGTTTTTT CASSSPSGVNTGELFF
NA TRBJ1-2 14 TRBV18 NA TGTGCCAGCTCACGAGGGTTGCAAGACTATGGCTACACCTTC CASSRGLQDYGYTF
NA TRBJ2-2 15 TRBV5-4 NA TGTGCCAGCAGCCTCAAAAGAGGAGGTACCGGGGAGCTGTTTTTT CASSLKRGGTGELFF
TRBD1 TRBJ1-6 18 TRBV4-2 NA TGTGCCAGCAGCCAGATACAAAACAGGGACAGGAGAAATTCACCCCTCCACTTT CASSQIQNRDRRNSPLHF
NA TRBJ2-2 13 TRBV15 NA TGTGCCACCAGCAGCGATCTAGCCGGGGAGCTGTTTTTT CATSSDLAGELFF
NA TRBJ1-1 18 TRBV7-8 NA TGTGCCAGCAGCTTAGCTGGGAGGGTTCTAGTGAGAAACACTGAAGCTTTCTTT CASSLAGRVLVRNTEAFF
NA TRBJ1-1 12 TRBV30 NA TGTGCCTGGAATCTACTAAACACTGAAGCTTTCTTT CAWNLLNTEAFF
NA TRBJ1-1 13 TRBV11-3 NA TGTGCCAGCAGCTCGGGGGGTAGGGCTGAAGCTTTCTTT CASSSGGRAEAFF
NA TRBJ1-4 16 TRBV6-5 NA TGTGCCAGCAGTTATGTGGGGGGGGCAACTAATGAAAAACTGTTTTTT CASSYVGGATNEKLFF
TRBD1 TRBJ1-1 14 TRBV14 NA TGTGCCAGCAGCCTACGGGACAGGAACACTGAAGCTTTCTTT CASSLRDRNTEAFF
NA TRBJ1-6 16 TRBV7-2 NA TGTGCCAGCAGCTCCCAGACAGGACTTTATAATTCACCCCTCCACTTT CASSSQTGLYNSPLHF
NA TRBJ2-7 15 TRBV28 NA TGTGCCAGCAGTTTAATGGGGCAGGCGGCCGACGAGCAGTACTTC CASSLMGQAADEQYF
TRBD2 TRBJ2-3 16 TRBV7-3 NA TGTGCCAGCAGCTTAACGCGGGGGGTTTTCACAGATACGCAGTATTTT CASSLTRGVFTDTQYF
NA TRBJ1-3 15 TRBV6-4 NA TGTGCCAGCAGTGACACCCACAGGGCTGGAAACACCATATATTTT CASSDTHRAGNTIYF
NA TRBJ2-2 16 TRBV5-8 NA TGTGCCAGCAGCGTCGGTACAGGGAGTTGGGCCGGGGAGCTGTTTTTT CASSVGTGSWAGELFF
NA TRBJ1-6 15 TRBV7-2 NA TGTGCCAGCAGCCCTGACGAGACAGGCAATTCACCCCTCCACTTT CASSPDETGNSPLHF
NA TRBJ1-1 13 TRBV2 NA TGTGCCAGCAGCAAGACAGTGAACACTGAAGCTTTCTTT CASSKTVNTEAFF
NA TRBJ2-3 13 TRBV19 NA TGTGCCAGTAGTATCAGGCGAACAGATACGCAGTATTTT CASSIRRTDTQYF
NA TRBJ2-5 15 TRBV5-4 few TGTGCCAGCAGCTTGTCCAGGGGGGCTGGGGAGACCCAGTACTTC CASSLSRGAGETQYF
TRBD2 TRBJ2-3 17 TRBV2 NA TGTGCCAGCAGTGAGGACCTTCTAGCGGGGGGGACAGATACGCAGTATTTT CASSEDLLAGGTDTQYF
NA TRBJ1-2 15 TRBV18 NA TGTGCCAGCTCACCCCGAGCAGGGAGGGTGGAAGGCTACACCTTC CASSPRAGRVEGYTF
NA TRBJ2-7 13 TRBV9 NA TGTGCCAGCAGCTTAGAGGACAGCTCCAACCAGTACTTC CASSLEDSSNQYF
NA TRBJ1-5 13 TRBV19 few TGTGCCAGTAGTACCCCTGAGAGACAGCCCCAGCATTTT CASSTPERQPQHF
NA TRBJ1-2 14 TRBV5-6 NA TGTGCCAGCAGCTTGTTGTTGAAGTCTACTGGCTACACCTTC CASSLLLKSTGYTF
NA TRBJ2-3 14 TRBV7-2 NA TGTGCCAGCAGCTGGGACACACGCACAGATACGCAGTATTTT CASSWDTRTDTQYF
NA TRBJ1-1 14 TRBV7-9 NA TGTGCCAGCAGCGAGACAGTTAGTAACACTGAAGCTTTCTTT CASSETVSNTEAFF
NA TRBJ1-2 9 TRBV6-4 NA TGTGCCAGCAGCGGCTGGACAGTGTTC CASSGWTVF
NA TRBJ1-1 13 TRBV5-5 NA TGTGCCAGCAGCTTTCTTGCGGGCCTGCAAGCTTTCTTT CASSFLAGLQAFF
NA TRBJ1-5 15 TRBV7-2 NA TGTGCCAGCAGGTACAGGGCGCTTAGCAATCAGCCCCAGCATTTT CASRYRALSNQPQHF